The T cell receptor beta chain described here comes from a study of cytotoxic CD8 clonotypes in ibrutinib-treated CLL. Study-wide context: Enrolment comprised around 11 relapsed/refractory and more than 14 treatment-naive patients; some 18 were IGHV unmutated. After a median of around six years, approximately 15 patients stayed remitted and about twelve progressed; responses had been partial in some 24 and complete in 2.

CDR3 size: 14 residues. The germline CDR1 and CDR2 sequences are GTSNPN and SVGIG (reference sequence). Trimming cost V 3 bases and J 0 bases, with 9 bases left between them. To note about this clone: Its antigen is currently unknown.

Whole-study findings and limits: Increased clonality at ibrutinib response gave way to a return toward baseline at progression. Baseline levels of clonality went above those of age-matched healthy donors and moved with circulating CD8+ T-cell counts.

Sequencing was performed with immunoSEQ multiplex PCR; in TCRdb, only in-frame clones are kept and a portion is missing. The data contain tens of thousands of clones, roughly 70% of them singletons. The TCR comes from a human donor with chronic lymphocytic leukemia. The sample here was PBMCs, taken after 12 months of ibrutinib treatment. This chain connects TRBV30 to TRBJ1-5; tentatively, D is TRBD1 (5 bases). Here the CDR3 reads CAWRGGGSNQPQHF. The DNA for the CDR3 is TGTGCCTGGAGGGGCGGGGGTAGCAATCAGCCCCAGCATTTT.